The 26 T cell receptor beta chains in this list originate from one sample, sequenced in a study of T cells in Graves' hyperthyroidism and ophthalmopathy (dated 2019 in TCRdb). The library was built by means of multiplex PCR. Sequenced using an Illumina HiSeq 2000. The TCR beta CDR3 regions were amplified from RNA transcripts. For the first round of RT-PCR on the TCR CDR3, the HTBI primer set was used together with the Qiagen OneStep RT-PCR kit. TCRdb trimmed public reads at Q25 via fastp, called clones via MiXCR and kept in-frame beta chains. Rows merge per CDR3 protein into single entries with the most common DNA and genes. The sample records a few hundred thousand distinct CDR3 sequences, 46% of which are singletons. Roughly 8.2% of the sample is taken by the ten largest. Sequenced: peripheral blood or thyroid tissue (not recorded which). These TCRs come from a woman in her late teens or twenties with Graves' hyperthyroidism.

This clonotype has at least ten counts. The CDR3 nucleotides read TGCAGTGCTAGGGGGCGTTCAGAGACCCAGTACTTC. Translated, it gives CSARGRSETQYF. The V and J genes are TRBV20-1 and TRBJ2-5; the D gene is possibly TRBD1 (5 bases). Between the trimmed V and J ends, which lost 3 bases and 4 bases, there was a span of 9 bases. The CDR3 length is 12 residues. Germline CDR1 and CDR2: DFQATT and SNEGSKA (reference sequence).

This clonotype was detected many times. The chain carries TRBV19 and TRBJ1-2, with D maybe TRBD1 (5 bases). Trimming cost V 3 bases and J 8 bases, with 19 bases left between them. Germline V CDR1 and CDR2: LNHDA, SQIVND (reference sequence). CDR3 size: 15 residues. CDR3 bases: TGTGCCAGTAGTATTTCCCGACCAGGGTCGGGCGGCTACACCTTC. Protein product: CASSISRPGSGGYTF.

This clonotype was detected ten times or more. This chain connects TRBV5-1 to TRBJ2-2, with 9 bases aligning to TRBD2. The CDR3 loop spans 17 amino acids. Germline V lookup: CDR1 SGHRS, CDR2 YFSETQ. The V and J ends lost 7 bases and 7 bases, in that order; junction bases with no gene match: 17. The CDR3 DNA sequence: TGCGCCAGCTTTCCATCCCCGGGACTAGCTGAGATCGGGGAGCTGTTTTTT. Protein sequence: CASFPSPGLAEIGELFF.

The table lists this clonotype with many counts. The chain uses TRBV20-1 and TRBJ2-7, with D possibly called TRBD1 or TRBD2 (7 bases each). The CDR3 loop spans 13 amino acids. The V end lost 3 bases, the J end lost 7 bases, and 16 bases lay between the germline ends. Per germline, CDR1 DFQATT and CDR2 SNEGSKA (reference sequence). This chain's CDR3 is CSASRDQGGEQYF. CDR3 bases: TGCAGTGCTAGTAGGGACCAGGGGGGGGAGCAGTACTTC.

This clonotype was observed many times. The chain has TRBV7-9 and TRBJ1-1; TRBD1 is a possible D gene (6 bases). The CDR3 has 17 residues. V was pared by 5 bases and J by 0 bases, with 19 bases between. CDR1 and CDR2 (germline): SEHNR, FQNEAQ (reference sequence). For the CDR3, the DNA is TGTGCCAGCAGCCCCTCCGTGGGGGGGCGACTGAACACTGAAGCTTTCTTT. This translates into CASSPSVGGRLNTEAFF.

This clonotype showed up just once. In DNA form, the CDR3 reads TGTGCCAGCAGCCCCAGACAGGGGCAGAGCACAGATACGCAGTATTTT. It specifies CASSPRQGQSTDTQYF. This chain connects TRBV7-9 to TRBJ2-3; 8 positions match TRBD1. This CDR3 spans 16 amino acids. V dropped 5 bases and J dropped 0; count of bases not matched to a gene: 7. Germline CDR1 and CDR2: SEHNR and FQNEAQ (reference sequence).

The chain combines TRBV30 with TRBJ1-1; possibly TRBD1 for D (5 bases). The germline V and J ends were trimmed by 5 bases and 7 bases, with 8 bases remaining between them. Germline CDR1 and CDR2: GTSNPN and SVGIG (reference sequence). This CDR3 spans 10 amino acids. CDR3 loop: CAWLGGEAFF. In nucleotides, the CDR3 is TGTGCCTGGCTTGGGGGTGAAGCTTTCTTT.

The chain combines TRBV7-9 with TRBJ2-7; the match to TRBD1 covers 10 bases. This CDR3 comprises 15 residues. With 5 bases clipped from V and 5 bases from J, the junction kept 9 bases outside the gene matches. CDR1 and CDR2 from the germline V gene are SEHNR and FQNEAQ (reference sequence). The CDR3 DNA is TGTGCCAGCAGCCCAGCGGGACAGGGGAACAACGAGCAGTACTTC. Translated: CASSPAGQGNNEQYF.

This clonotype was counted ten times or more. This chain joins TRBV15 and TRBJ2-7; 9 positions match TRBD1. Germline-derived CDR1 and CDR2 are LNHNV and YYDKDF (reference sequence). Trimming removed 1 base from V and 4 bases from J; junction bases left unmatched: 29. This CDR3 contains 23 residues. The CDR3 sequence is CATSRGLGQGIGTDLPKIYEQYF. The CDR3 nucleotides read TGTGCCACCAGCAGAGGATTGGGACAGGGTATCGGGACAGATCTCCCCAAAATTTACGAGCAGTACTTC.

The V call is TRBV6-4, the J call TRBJ2-6, with D perhaps matching TRBD1 (6 bases). Trimming cost V 2 bases and J 0 bases, with 8 bases left between them. The CDR3 is 16 amino acids. CDR1 is MRHNA and CDR2 is SNTAGT in the germline V gene. CDR3 residues: CASSDGQSSGANVLTF. CDR3 sequence (DNA): TGTGCCAGCAGTGACGGACAGAGCTCTGGGGCCAACGTCCTGACTTTC.

The genes are TRBV11-3 and TRBJ2-7; 9 bases map to TRBD2. After removal of 5 bases from V and 3 bases from J, the junction contained 14 bases not matched to a gene. In germline, CDR1 is SGHNT, CDR2 YENEEA. The CDR3 has 17 amino acids. The CDR3 spells CASSNRPGLALLYEQYF. DNA of the CDR3: TGTGCCAGCAGCAACCGACCGGGACTAGCTTTACTCTACGAGCAGTACTTC. The full variable domain, in which reference TRBV11-3 and TRBJ2-7 provide the parts outside the CDR3, is EAGVVQSPRYKIIEKKQPVAFWCNPISGHNTLYWYLQNLGQGPELLIRYENEEAVDDSQLPKDRFSAERLKGVDSTLKIQPAELGDSAVYLCASSNRPGLALLYEQYFGPGTRLTVT.

To note about this clonotype: Germline and junction disagree at one end, which may indicate a read error. The chain joins TRBV5-6 to TRBJ2-5, with 10 bases that match TRBD1. From germline, CDR1 is SGHDT and CDR2 YYEEEE. The CDR3 runs 15 residues. The CDR3 DNA follows: TGTGCCGGCAGCTCCGGGACAGGGGCGGATGAGACCCAGTACTTC. As protein: CAGSSGTGADETQYF.

There are many counts of this clonotype. V and J are TRBV4-1 and TRBJ2-5; 10 positions agree with TRBD2. The V and J ends lost 5 bases and 4 bases, in that order; junction bases with no gene match: 7. The CDR3 extends over 15 amino acids. In germline, CDR1 is MGHRA, CDR2 YSYEKL. The CDR3 DNA reads TGCGCCAGCAGCTCGCAGCGGGAGGGCCTAGAGACCCAGTACTTC. Translating it yields CASSSQREGLETQYF.

This clonotype was seen only a few times. The rearrangement uses TRBV2 and TRBJ1-5; perhaps TRBD1 as D (5 bases). This CDR3 has 14 amino acids. Germline values: CDR1 SNHLY, CDR2 FYNNEI. V lost 6 bases and J 4 bases, leaving 13 bases between the germline ends. The CDR3 DNA is TGTGCCAGCAGCTCACAGGTTCGGAATCAGCCCCAGCATTTT. The encoded protein is CASSSQVRNQPQHF.

Regarding this clonotype: Relative to the germline gene, one junction end is altered; a read error may explain this. This chain joins TRBV12-3 or TRBV12-4 and TRBJ1-5; tentative D call: TRBD1 (5 bases). This CDR3 is 16 amino acids long. The CDR3 is CANSLREGTSNQPQHF. In DNA, the CDR3 is TGTGCCAACAGTTTACGAGAAGGGACTAGCAATCAGCCCCAGCATTTT.

On this clonotype: Possible read error: a much larger clone is one base away. The chain joins TRBV10-3 to TRBJ2-2; no clear D. This CDR3 is built from 12 residues. V shed 5 bases and J shed 7 bases, with 8 bases lying between them. Germline assignment: CDR1 ENHRY and CDR2 SYGVKD. The CDR3, as DNA: TGTGCCATCAGTTATGGTGGCGGGGAGCTGTTTTTT. Amino acid sequence: CAISYGGGELFF.

The chain's CDR3 is CASSYSSGSEQYF. Written as DNA, the CDR3 is TGTGCCAGCAGTTACTCTAGCGGGAGCGAGCAGTACTTC. The V and J genes are TRBV6-5 and TRBJ2-5, with TRBD2 matching 9 bases. The DNA end is a closer match to TRBJ2-7, so the J assignment may be wrong. This CDR3 has 13 amino acids. Germline V gives CDR1 MNHEY, CDR2 SVGAGI.

This clonotype was seen repeatedly, ten times or more. This sequence joins TRBV14 and TRBJ1-1; no reliable D call. This CDR3 has 13 residues. From germline, CDR1 is SGHDN and CDR2 FVKESK. The V gene lost 11 bases and the J gene lost 0 bases, with 13 bases spanning the gap. CDR3 amino acids: CASRSRLNTEAFF. The DNA for the CDR3 is TGTGCCTCCAGGAGCAGGCTGAACACTGAAGCTTTCTTT.

This clonotype was detected a few times. J is TRBJ2-2 and V is TRBV6-1; TRBD2 matches at 10 bases. This CDR3 spans 17 amino acids. CDR1 is MNHNS and CDR2 is SASEGT in the germline V gene. With V trimmed by 5 bases and J by 6 bases, 12 bases remained unmatched. The CDR3 spells CASSYPLAGGAAGELFF. CDR3 in DNA: TGTGCCAGCAGTTACCCGTTAGCGGGAGGAGCGGCCGGGGAGCTGTTTTTT.

This clonotype was counted a single time. The rearrangement joins TRBV2 to TRBJ1-6; D remains unclear. The length of the CDR3 is 12 residues. Looked up from germline, CDR1 is SNHLY and CDR2 is FYNNEI. The CDR3 protein is CARDFSVSPLHF. The CDR3, as DNA: TGTGCTAGAGATTTTTCCGTTTCACCCCTCCACTTT.

On this clonotype: A much larger clone is a single base away; this may be a read error. The chain combines TRBV7-9 with TRBJ2-2; 12 nucleotides agree with TRBD1. CDR1 is SEHNR and CDR2 is FQNEAQ in the germline V gene (reference sequence). The CDR3 runs to 15 residues. The CDR3 loop is CASSLSGQGAGELLF. CDR3 nucleotides: TGTGCCAGCAGCTTATCGGGACAGGGGGCCGGGGAGCTGCTTTTT.

A remark on this clonotype: This could be a read error, since a much larger clone is one nucleotide away. The CDR3 DNA reads as TGTGTCAGCAGTTCTTCTCTTTATAGCAATCAGCCCCAGCATTTT. Translating gives CVSSSSLYSNQPQHF. J is TRBJ1-5 and V is TRBV7-3; D gene unclear. Per the germline V gene, CDR1 is SGHTA and CDR2 is FQGTGA. The CDR3 length is 15 residues.

The CDR3 coding sequence is TGTGCCACCAGCCACCCGGGACAGATGAACTACGAGCAGTACTTC. It translates to CATSHPGQMNYEQYF. This rearrangement joins TRBV15 to TRBJ2-7, with TRBD1 matching 7 bases. CDR1 is LNHNV and CDR2 is YYDKDF in the germline V gene (reference sequence). The length of the CDR3 is 15 residues. Losses at the gene ends were 5 bases for V and 3 bases for J; bases not matched to a gene: 10.

V usage is TRBV7-9 and J usage is TRBJ2-7; a possible D gene is TRBD1 (6 bases). The V end lost 0 bases, the J end lost 2 bases, and 11 bases lay between the germline ends. Germline lookup yields CDR1 SEHNR and CDR2 FQNEAQ (reference sequence). There are 15 residues in the CDR3. The CDR3: CASSLAGTPAYEQYF. The CDR3 coding sequence is TGTGCCAGCAGCTTAGCCGGGACACCAGCCTACGAGCAGTACTTC. The full variable domain, in which reference TRBV7-9 and TRBJ2-7 provide the parts outside the CDR3, is DTGVSQNPRHKITKRGQNVTFRCDPISEHNRLYWYRQTLGQGPEFLTYFQNEAQLEKSRLLSDRFSAERPKGSFSTLEIQRTEQGDSAMYLCASSLAGTPAYEQYFGPGTRLTVT.

The CDR3 region is CSAHRLAGSKFF. The CDR3 DNA reads as TGCAGTGCGCATCGACTAGCGGGAAGCAAGTTCTTC. J is TRBJ2-1 and V is TRBV20-1; TRBD2 matches 11 bases. The junction had 9 bases not matched to a gene; V was cut back by 6 bases and J by 14 bases. This CDR3 is 12 amino acids long. Germline values: CDR1 DFQATT, CDR2 SNEGSKA (reference sequence).

This chain connects TRBV19 to TRBJ2-6, with D possibly matching TRBD1 (10 bases). V lost 7 bases, J lost 0 bases, and 19 bases lay in between. The germline V gene has CDR1 LNHDA and CDR2 SQIVND (reference sequence). The CDR3 is 18 amino acids. The CDR3 nucleotides read TGTGCCAGTAAGTCTAGCGGGACAGGGGACTCTGGGGCCAACGTCCTGACTTTC. Protein: CASKSSGTGDSGANVLTF.